This T cell receptor (beta chain) emerged from a study of T cells after yellow fever vaccination. This clonotype was seen only a few times. MiXCR was run by TCRdb on the 5' RACE reads, yielding one entry per CDR3 protein. The sample holds hundreds of thousands of distinct CDR3 sequences, 17% seen once. Germline CDR1 and CDR2: SGDLS and YYNGEE. This CDR3 comprises 15 residues. Unmatched junction bases numbered 7, after V lost 0 bases and J lost 7 bases. The sequencing here drew on PBMCs, taken more than 4 days after the first yellow fever vaccination. The clonotype comes from a man younger than 30 who received the YFV17D yellow fever vaccine. J is TRBJ2-1 and V is TRBV9, with 7 bases fitting TRBD2. CDR3 protein: CASSVASGSRNEQFF. Written as DNA, the CDR3 is TGTGCCAGCAGCGTAGCTAGCGGAAGTAGGAATGAGCAGTTCTTC.